This T cell receptor (beta chain) was identified in a study of blood T cell repertoires in COVID-19. Here immunoSEQ multiplex PCR was the method, and the copy in TCRdb shows in-frame clones only, minus some. The table has 150,000 or so clones, 75% to 85% seen once. Germline values: CDR1 DFQATT, CDR2 SNEGSKA (reference sequence). The CDR3 is made up of 10 amino acids. V gave up 6 bases and J gave up 2 bases, with 4 bases separating them. The clonotype was recovered from a man in his sixties with acute or convalescent COVID-19. The V call is TRBV20-1, the J call TRBJ2-5; no clear D gene. The sequenced material came from peripheral blood. This chain's CDR3 is CSATQETQYF. CDR3 in DNA: TGCAGTGCGACACAAGAGACCCAGTACTTC.